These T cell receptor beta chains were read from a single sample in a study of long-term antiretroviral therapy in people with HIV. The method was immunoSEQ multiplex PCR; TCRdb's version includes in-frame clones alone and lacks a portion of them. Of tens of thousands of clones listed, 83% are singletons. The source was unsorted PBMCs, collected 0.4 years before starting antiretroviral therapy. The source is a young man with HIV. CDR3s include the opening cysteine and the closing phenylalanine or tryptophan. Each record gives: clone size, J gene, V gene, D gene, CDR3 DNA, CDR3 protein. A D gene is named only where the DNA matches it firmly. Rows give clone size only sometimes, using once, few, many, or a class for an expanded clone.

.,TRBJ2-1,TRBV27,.,TGTGCCAGCAGTCTGGTCTCCTACAATGAGCAGTTCTTC,CASSLVSYNEQFF
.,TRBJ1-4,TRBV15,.,TGTGCCACCAGCAGGGCGGGCGTGGTGGCAACTAATGAAAAACTGTTTTTT,CATSRAGVVATNEKLFF
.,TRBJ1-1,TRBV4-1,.,TGCGCCAGCAGCCAAGTTACGGCTACTGAAGCTTTCTTT,CASSQVTATEAFF
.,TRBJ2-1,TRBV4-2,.,TGTGCCAGCAGCCAAGAGCGGATCGAGCAGTTCTTC,CASSQERIEQFF
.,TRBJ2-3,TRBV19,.,TGTGCCAGTAGTATACCAGGCGGGTCGTTTGTGAATACGCAGTATTTT,CASSIPGGSFVNTQYF
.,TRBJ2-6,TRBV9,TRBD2,TGTGCCAGCAGCGTCCGACCGGGGGGGCATTTAGCCGGGGCCAACGTCCTGACTTTC,CASSVRPGGHLAGANVLTF
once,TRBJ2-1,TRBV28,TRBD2,TGTGCCAGCAGAAAACTTAGCGGGGGCTCCTACAATGAGCAGTTCTTC,CASRKLSGGSYNEQFF
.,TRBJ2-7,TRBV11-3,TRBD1,TGTGCCAGCCAAAATCGGGACAGGGACCACGAGCAGTACTTC,CASQNRDRDHEQYF
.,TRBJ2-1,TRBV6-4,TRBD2,TGTGCCAGCAGTGGAACAGCGGGGCCTTACAATGAGCAGTTCTTC,CASSGTAGPYNEQFF
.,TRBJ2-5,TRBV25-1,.,TGTGCCAGCAGTGAATACGCAGGGGTCACCCAGTACTTC,CASSEYAGVTQYF
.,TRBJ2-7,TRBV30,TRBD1,TGTGCCTGGAGGGGGACAGGGTCCCCTAAGGAGCAGTACTTC,CAWRGTGSPKEQYF
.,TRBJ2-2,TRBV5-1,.,TGCGCCAGCAGCTCGTTCTCTATGGCGTGGGACACCGGGGAGCTGTTTTTT,CASSSFSMAWDTGELFF
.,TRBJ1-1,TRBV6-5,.,TGTGCCAGCAGGTTGTGGAACAGACCGAACACTGAAGCTTTCTTT,CASRLWNRPNTEAFF
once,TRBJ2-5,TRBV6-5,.,TGTGCCAGCAGGAGGGGGGACATAGAGACCCAGTACTTC,CASRRGDIETQYF
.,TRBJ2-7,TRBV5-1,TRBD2,TGCGCCAGCAGCGCCGGGACTAGCGGCTACGAGCAGTACTTC,CASSAGTSGYEQYF
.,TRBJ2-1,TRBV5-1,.,TGCGCCAGCAGCTCAAGCGGCCCAGGTGGGACTGAGCAGTTCTTC,CASSSSGPGGTEQFF
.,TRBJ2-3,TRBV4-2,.,TGTGCCAGCAGCCAAGAGACCCATAGCACAGATACGCAGTATTTT,CASSQETHSTDTQYF
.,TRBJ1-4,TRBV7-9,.,TGTGCCAGCAGCTTAGATCGGGCTGGGGGCCGGTTTTTT,CASSLDRAGGRFF
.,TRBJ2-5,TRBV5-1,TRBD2,TGCGCCAGCAGATCGACTAGCGGGCGGGAGACCCAGTACTTC,CASRSTSGRETQYF
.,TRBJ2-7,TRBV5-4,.,TGTGCCAGCAGCTCTTCCCAAAGCTCCTACGAGCAGTACTTC,CASSSSQSSYEQYF
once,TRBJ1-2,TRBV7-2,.,TGTGCCAGCAGCCCGGACAGCTACTATGGCTACACCTTC,CASSPDSYYGYTF
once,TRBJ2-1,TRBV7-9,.,TGTGCCAGCAGCTTATACCCAGCGGCACCTTACAATGAGCAGTTCTTC,CASSLYPAAPYNEQFF
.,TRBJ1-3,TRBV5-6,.,TGTGCCAGCAGCTCCGGGAGCTCTGGAAACACCATATATTTT,CASSSGSSGNTIYF
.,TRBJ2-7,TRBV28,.,TGTGCCAGCAGTTTATGGCAGGACTACGAGCAGTACTTC,CASSLWQDYEQYF
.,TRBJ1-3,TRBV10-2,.,TGCGCCAGCAGTGAGTCTGGAAAAGGGGCCATATATTTT,CASSESGKGAIYF
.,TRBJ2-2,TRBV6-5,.,TGTGCCAGCAGTCATTGGACGGCGAACACCGGGGAGCTGTTTTTT,CASSHWTANTGELFF
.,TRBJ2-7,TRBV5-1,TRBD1,TGCGCCAGCAGCTTGGATATGGGGACAGGGGCCTACGAGCAGTACTTC,CASSLDMGTGAYEQYF
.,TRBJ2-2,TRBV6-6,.,TGTGCCAGCAGAACACAGGACACCGGGGAGCTGTTTTTT,CASRTQDTGELFF
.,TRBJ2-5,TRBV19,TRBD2,TGTGCCAGTAGTGCAGCGGGAGCGGGAAAAGAGACCCAGTACTTC,CASSAAGAGKETQYF
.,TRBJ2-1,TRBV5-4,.,TGTGCCAGCAGCTTGGGTGGCAGCTCCTACAATGAGCAGTTCTTC,CASSLGGSSYNEQFF
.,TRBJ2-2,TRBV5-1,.,TGCGCCAGCAGCCGCCGGGACGGGGCAAACACCGGGGAGCTGTTTTTT,CASSRRDGANTGELFF
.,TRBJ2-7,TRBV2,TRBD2,TGTGCCAGCAGCGGGACTAGCGGGGGGTCCTCCTACGAGCAGTACTTC,CASSGTSGGSSYEQYF
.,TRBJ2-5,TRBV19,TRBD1,TGTGCCAGTAGTACCCCGGGACAGGGGGTGTTGGGGCAAGAGACCCAGTACTTC,CASSTPGQGVLGQETQYF
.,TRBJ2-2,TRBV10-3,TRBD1,TGTGCCATCAAGGGACAGGATAACACCGGGGAGCTGTTTTTT,CAIKGQDNTGELFF